The 31 T cell receptor beta chains given below trace back to one sample, sequenced in a study of blood T cell repertoires in COVID-19. Profiled with immunoSEQ multiplex PCR; TCRdb holds only in-frame clones, not every one. This sample has more than 100,000 clones, with 81% found just once. The specimen sequenced was peripheral blood. The receptors shown here come from a woman between 55 and 75 years old with active or convalescent COVID-19.

This clone has a handful of counts. The V call is TRBV18, the J call TRBJ1-2, with D unresolved. Trimming removed 4 bases from V and 1 base from J, with 19 bases in between. The CDR3 sequence is 17 residues long. The germline V gene has CDR1 KGHSH and CDR2 LQKENI. As DNA, the CDR3 is TGTGCCAGCTCACTCCCCTTTACAGATCACCTTAACTATGGCTACACCTTC. It specifies CASSLPFTDHLNYGYTF.

The chain couples TRBV2 to TRBJ1-1; D is ambiguous. Germline V gene lookup returns CDR1 SNHLY and CDR2 FYNNEI. Trimming cost V 4 bases and J 7 bases, with 7 bases left between them. CDR3 length equals 11 residues. The CDR3 loop is CASSVFGEAFF. CDR3 DNA sequence: TGTGCCAGCAGTGTTTTCGGTGAAGCTTTCTTT.

J is TRBJ1-5 and V is TRBV5-5; D is possibly TRBD1 (6 bases). The CDR3 has 15 amino acids. With 0 bases removed from V and 7 bases from J, the gap between germline ends came to 14 bases. The germline V gene has CDR1 SGHKS and CDR2 YYEKEE (reference sequence). The CDR3 protein is CASSLAGAAVQPQHF. The CDR3 DNA reads TGTGCCAGCAGCTTGGCAGGGGCTGCGGTACAGCCCCAGCATTTT.

This clone appeared a single time. This chain uses TRBV18 with TRBJ2-2; 7 nucleotides align to TRBD1. Germline V gives CDR1 KGHSH, CDR2 LQKENI. After removal of 10 bases from V and 0 bases from J, the junction contained 8 bases not matched to a gene. The CDR3 runs 15 residues. In DNA form, the CDR3 reads TGTGCCACCACAACAGACAGGGCGAACACCGGGGAGCTGTTTTTT. This sequence encodes CATTTDRANTGELFF.

The gene calls are TRBV24-1 and TRBJ2-7; 8 nucleotides match TRBD1. The V segment lost 9 bases and the J segment 6 bases; nucleotides outside the gene matches: 18. Germline V gene lookup returns CDR1 KGHDR and CDR2 SFDVKD. The CDR3 totals 16 residues. The CDR3 loop reads CATPWDRPARISEQYF. DNA of the CDR3: TGTGCCACCCCCTGGGACAGGCCAGCCCGGATCAGCGAGCAGTACTTC.

The chain combines TRBV19 with TRBJ2-1; 9 bases line up with TRBD2. The germline V gene encodes CDR1 LNHDA and CDR2 SQIVND (reference sequence). V shed 4 bases and J 9 bases; nucleotides not matched to a gene: 13. The length of the CDR3 is 16 residues. This CDR3 reads CASSKKREVRAGEQFF. CDR3 nucleotides: TGTGCCAGTAGTAAGAAGCGGGAGGTACGGGCGGGTGAGCAGTTCTTC. Supplemented by reference TRBV19 and TRBJ2-1, the full variable domain reads DGGITQSPKYLFRKEGQNVTLSCEQNLNHDAMYWYRQDPGQGLRLIYYSQIVNDFQKGDIAEGYSVSREKKESFPLTVTSAQKNPTAFYLCASSKKREVRAGEQFFGPGTRLTVL.

The chain joins TRBV28 to TRBJ2-1; weak D call: TRBD2 (5 bases). This CDR3 contains 15 residues. In germline, CDR1 is MDHEN, CDR2 SYDVKM. V dropped 6 bases and J dropped 6 bases, with 18 bases sitting between them. CDR3 protein: CASSPIRTSSNEQFF. DNA of the CDR3: TGTGCCAGCAGCCCGATCAGAACTAGTTCCAATGAGCAGTTCTTC.

The chain joins TRBV18 to TRBJ1-4; 9 nucleotides match TRBD1. The CDR3 runs 16 residues. Germline loops: CDR1 KGHSH, CDR2 LQKENI. V shed 3 bases, J shed 8 bases, and the junction held 10 bases outside the gene matches. Written as DNA, the CDR3 is TGTGCCAGCTCACCGGGAATAACAGGGGGCGAGGAAAAACTGTTTTTT. It codes for CASSPGITGGEEKLFF.

The rearrangement uses TRBV19 and TRBJ2-2; the match to TRBD1 covers 7 bases. Trimming removed 5 bases from V and 3 bases from J; junction bases left unmatched: 6. The CDR3 runs to 15 residues. CDR1 is LNHDA, CDR2 SQIVND, per germline (reference sequence). The CDR3 sequence is CASSSRQGDTGELFF. The CDR3 coding sequence is TGTGCCAGTAGTTCGAGACAGGGAGACACCGGGGAGCTGTTTTTT. The variable domain in full, with the rest retrieved from reference TRBV19 and TRBJ2-2, is DGGITQSPKYLFRKEGQNVTLSCEQNLNHDAMYWYRQDPGQGLRLIYYSQIVNDFQKGDIAEGYSVSREKKESFPLTVTSAQKNPTAFYLCASSSRQGDTGELFFGEGSRLTVL.

CDR3 nucleotides: TGTGCCAGTAGTCCCAGGTTGAGCTCCTACGAGCAGTACGTC. Translating gives CASSPRLSSYEQYV. The chain employs TRBV19 and TRBJ2-7; the D is unclear. Germline V gene sequence: CDR1 LNHDA, CDR2 SQIVND (reference sequence). V gave up 5 bases and J gave up 0 bases, with 11 bases separating them. The CDR3 has 14 amino acids.

The chain links TRBV7-9 to TRBJ2-7; 7 nucleotides match TRBD2. CDR1 is SEHNR and CDR2 is FQNEAQ in the germline V gene (reference sequence). The CDR3 spans 15 residues. V was clipped by 2 bases and J by 2 bases; unmatched bases: 6. The CDR3 coding sequence is TGTGCCAGCAGCTTAAAGCCTAGCGGCACCTACGAGCAGTACTTC. It codes for CASSLKPSGTYEQYF.

The chain has TRBV19 and TRBJ2-1; 10 bases align to TRBD2. CDR3 size: 17 residues. With 1 base clipped from V and 6 bases from J, the junction kept 9 bases outside the gene matches. Germline CDR1 and CDR2: LNHDA and SQIVND (reference sequence). The CDR3 reads CASSIGPTSGVGNEQFF. The CDR3 DNA reads as TGTGCCAGTAGTATAGGGCCTACTAGCGGGGTGGGCAATGAGCAGTTCTTC.

The chain recombines TRBV7-9 with TRBJ1-1, with a possible D match to TRBD1 (6 bases). The CDR3 length is 14 residues. Germline V gene data show CDR1 as SEHNR and CDR2 as FQNEAQ (reference sequence). Between the trimmed V and J ends, which lost 5 bases and 0 bases, there was a span of 10 bases. The CDR3 coding sequence is TGTGCCAGCAGCAACAGGGTTATGAACACTGAAGCTTTCTTT. It specifies CASSNRVMNTEAFF.

The rearrangement joins TRBV21-1 to TRBJ2-4; the table's D call, TRBD1, was not checked against the DNA. TRBV21-1 is described as a pseudogene. CDR3 size: 18 residues. In nucleotides, the CDR3 is TGTGCCAGCAGCAAAGTGAAGAGGAACAGGGAGACCAAAAACATTCAGTACTTC. Protein: CASSKVKRNRETKNIQYF.

This chain joins TRBV27 and TRBJ2-2, with TRBD2 matching over 13 bases. The V segment lost 4 bases and the J segment 4 bases; nucleotides outside the gene matches: 9. The V gene's germline CDR1 is MNHEY and CDR2 SMNVEV (reference sequence). The CDR3 has 18 residues. CDR3: CASSSITSGRAGTGELFF. The CDR3 DNA is TGTGCCAGCAGTTCTATTACTAGCGGGAGGGCCGGCACCGGGGAGCTGTTTTTT.

In this sample, this clone turned up once. This chain connects TRBV6-2 or TRBV6-3 to TRBJ2-1; 15 bases fit TRBD2. V was pared by 5 bases and J by 3 bases, with 5 bases of the junction left unmatched. This CDR3 is 17 amino acids long. The germline CDR1 and CDR2 sequences are MNHEY and SVGEGT. Here the CDR3 DNA reads TGTGCCAGCAGTCGGACTAGCGGGAGGGTTGGCTACAATGAGCAGTTCTTC. It yields the protein CASSRTSGRVGYNEQFF.

In regard to this clone: Other DNA sequences in the same sample also yield this CDR3. V usage is TRBV4-3 and J usage is TRBJ2-3; TRBD2 matches at 11 bases. CDR1 LGHNA and CDR2 YSLEER come from the germline V gene. The CDR3 is made up of 15 amino acids. V was clipped by 4 bases and J by 4 bases; unmatched bases: 4. CDR3 region: CASSLIAGGADTQYF. The CDR3 DNA sequence: TGCGCCAGCAGCCTAATAGCGGGAGGGGCAGATACGCAGTATTTT.

This chain connects TRBV3-1 (or the pseudogene TRBV3-2) to TRBJ1-6, with D perhaps matching TRBD1 (5 bases). CDR3 length equals 16 residues. The V and J ends lost 2 bases and 10 bases respectively, with 18 bases between them. CDR1 and CDR2 (germline): LGHDT, YNNKEL (reference sequence). Here the CDR3 reads CASSQMGNSGASPLHF. The CDR3 coding sequence is TGTGCCAGCAGCCAAATGGGGAATAGTGGGGCATCACCCCTCCACTTT.

The chain couples TRBV6-2 or TRBV6-3 to TRBJ1-3; D remains ambiguous. CDR1 is MNHEY and CDR2 is SVGEGT in the germline V gene. This CDR3 is 15 amino acids long. Between the trimmed V and J ends, which lost 6 bases and 4 bases, there was a span of 16 bases. CDR3 in amino acids: CASSPSAALGNTIYF. The CDR3 DNA reads TGTGCCAGCAGCCCCTCGGCGGCTTTGGGAAACACCATATATTTT.

This sequence joins TRBV6-6 and TRBJ1-2, with 12 nucleotides matching TRBD1. Germline V gene data show CDR1 as MNHNY and CDR2 as SVGAGI (reference sequence). The length of the CDR3 is 15 residues. The J segment lost 3 bases and the V segment lost 2 bases, leaving 1 base of the junction unmatched. The CDR3 bases are TGTGCCAGCAGTTACGGGACAGGGGGCGACTATGGCTACACCTTC. It specifies CASSYGTGGDYGYTF.

The chain links TRBV6-6 to TRBJ1-5; weak D call: TRBD1 (5 bases). The germline V and J ends were trimmed by 5 bases and 4 bases, with 12 bases remaining between them. CDR1 is MNHNY, CDR2 SVGAGI, per germline (reference sequence). The length of the CDR3 is 14 residues. The CDR3: CASSEGRENQPQHF. The CDR3 bases are TGTGCCAGCAGTGAGGGACGGGAGAATCAGCCCCAGCATTTT.

The rearrangement links TRBV28 to TRBJ2-2; 7 nucleotides align to TRBD1. There are 15 residues in the CDR3. The junction had 10 bases not matched to a gene; V was cut back by 11 bases and J by 1 base. Germline loops: CDR1 MDHEN, CDR2 SYDVKM. The CDR3 protein is CAGVGAGGNTGELFF. Written as DNA, the CDR3 is TGTGCCGGGGTCGGGGCAGGGGGGAACACCGGGGAGCTGTTTTTT.

The rearrangement joins TRBV5-1 to TRBJ1-3, with 10 bases aligning to TRBD1. From germline, CDR1 is SGHRS and CDR2 YFSETQ. This CDR3 is built from 19 residues. V was pared by 3 bases and J by 0 bases, with 12 bases of the junction left unmatched. The CDR3 nucleotides read TGCGCCAGCAGCTGGGCCGGGACAGGGGCGACTAACTCTGGAAACACCATATATTTT. It yields the protein CASSWAGTGATNSGNTIYF.

The chain combines TRBV28 with TRBJ1-5; TRBD1 agrees at 9 bases. This CDR3 has 16 amino acids. J gave up 3 bases and V 7 bases, and 10 bases lay outside the gene matches. In germline, CDR1 is MDHEN, CDR2 SYDVKM. The CDR3 loop is CASISQRTGVNQPQHF. The CDR3 nucleotides are TGTGCCAGCATCTCGCAAAGGACAGGGGTCAATCAGCCCCAGCATTTT.

The rearrangement links TRBV6-5 to TRBJ1-4, with D unresolved. Trimming removed 7 bases from V and 5 bases from J, with 11 bases in between. CDR3 size: 13 residues. Germline CDR1 MNHEY, CDR2 SVGAGI. The CDR3 region has the DNA TGTGCCAGCACTTTCAGGATAAATGAAAAACTGTTTTTT. As protein: CASTFRINEKLFF.

The V call is TRBV5-1, the J call TRBJ1-2; 7 bases line up with TRBD1. The CDR3 sequence is 14 residues long. Per germline, CDR1 SGHRS and CDR2 YFSETQ. Germline trimming cut 0 bases from V and 7 bases from J; bases unmatched to any gene: 6. Here the CDR3 reads CASSLGQGIRGYTF. The CDR3 bases are TGCGCCAGCAGCTTGGGACAGGGAATTCGTGGCTACACCTTC. Full variable domain (missing parts from reference TRBV5-1 and TRBJ1-2): KAGVTQTPRYLIKTRGQQVTLSCSPISGHRSVSWYQQTPGQGLQFLFEYFSETQRNKGNFPGRFSGRQFSNSRSEMNVSTLELGDSALYLCASSLGQGIRGYTFGSGTRLTVV.

A single count supports this clone. J is TRBJ1-1 and V is TRBV5-6; D unclear. Germline V gene sequence: CDR1 SGHDT, CDR2 YYEEEE. V shed 0 bases and J shed 0 bases, with 12 bases lying between them. This CDR3 is built from 16 residues. The CDR3 region is CASSLADIYMNTEAFF. The CDR3 coding sequence is TGTGCCAGCAGCTTGGCCGACATCTACATGAACACTGAAGCTTTCTTT. The variable domain in full, completed from reference TRBV5-6 and TRBJ1-1, reads DAGVTQSPTHLIKTRGQQVTLRCSPKSGHDTVSWYQQALGQGPQFIFQYYEEEERQRGNFPDRFSGHQFPNYSSELNVNALLLGDSALYLCASSLADIYMNTEAFFGQGTRLTVV.

V and J are TRBV2 and TRBJ1-2; 7 bases line up with TRBD1. V dropped 7 bases and J dropped 5; count of bases not matched to a gene: 4. The CDR3 loop spans 12 amino acids. The germline gives CDR1 SNHLY, CDR2 FYNNEI. CDR3 DNA: TGTGCCAGCAACTCACAGGGGTATGGCTACACCTTC. Its translation: CASNSQGYGYTF.

This clone was counted a single time. The chain has TRBV27 and TRBJ2-7, with TRBD1 identical over 7 bases. CDR1 and CDR2 from the germline V gene are MNHEY and SMNVEV (reference sequence). V was pared by 5 bases and J by 4 bases, with 8 bases of the junction left unmatched. This CDR3 region has 14 residues. CDR3 protein: CASSPRAGGYEQYF. CDR3 DNA sequence: TGTGCCAGCAGTCCCCGCGCAGGGGGTTACGAGCAGTACTTC.

The chain recombines TRBV30 with TRBJ2-1; D might be TRBD2 (6 bases). Trimming took 2 bases from V and 5 from J, leaving 13 bases between them. Germline V CDR1 and CDR2: GTSNPN, SVGIG (reference sequence). The CDR3 contains 14 residues. In nucleotides, the CDR3 is TGTGCCTGGAGTACAGCGGGCCTGAACAATGAGCAGTTCTTC. Translated: CAWSTAGLNNEQFF.

This clone was seen just once. The rearrangement uses TRBV7-9 and TRBJ2-3; a possible D gene is TRBD1 (6 bases). The CDR3 is 16 residues long. The ends were cut back, 4 bases at V and 2 bases at J, with 16 bases in the middle. Germline V lookup: CDR1 SEHNR, CDR2 FQNEAQ (reference sequence). In DNA form, the CDR3 reads TGTGCCAGCAGCTCCCCACCTTGGACAGTCACAGATACGCAGTATTTT. Its protein is CASSSPPWTVTDTQYF.